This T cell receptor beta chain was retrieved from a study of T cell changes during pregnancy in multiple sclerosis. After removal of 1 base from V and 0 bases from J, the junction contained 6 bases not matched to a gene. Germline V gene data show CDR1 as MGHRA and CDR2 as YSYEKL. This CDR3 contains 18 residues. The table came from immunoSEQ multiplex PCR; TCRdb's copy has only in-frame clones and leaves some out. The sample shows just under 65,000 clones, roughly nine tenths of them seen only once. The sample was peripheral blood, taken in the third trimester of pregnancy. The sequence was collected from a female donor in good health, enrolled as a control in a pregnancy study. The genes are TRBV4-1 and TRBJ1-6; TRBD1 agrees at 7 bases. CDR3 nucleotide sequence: TGCGCCAGCAGCCAAGCCCCGGGACAGAGCTCCTATAATTCACCCCTCCACTTT. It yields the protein CASSQAPGQSSYNSPLHF.